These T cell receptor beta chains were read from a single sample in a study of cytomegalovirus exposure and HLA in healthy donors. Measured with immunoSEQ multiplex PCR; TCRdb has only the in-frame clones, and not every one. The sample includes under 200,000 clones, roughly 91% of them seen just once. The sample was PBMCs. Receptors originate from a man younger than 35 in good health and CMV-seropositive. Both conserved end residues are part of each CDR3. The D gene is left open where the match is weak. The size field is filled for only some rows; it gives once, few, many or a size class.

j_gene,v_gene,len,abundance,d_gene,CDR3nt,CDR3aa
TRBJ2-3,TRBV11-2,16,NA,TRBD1,TGTGCCAGCAGCGCGGGGGACAGGGGGCTGTTAGATACGCAGTATTTT,CASSAGDRGLLDTQYF
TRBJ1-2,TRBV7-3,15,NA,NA,TGTGCCAGCAGCTTAAGGGCAGGGGCGCACTATGGCTACACCTTC,CASSLRAGAHYGYTF
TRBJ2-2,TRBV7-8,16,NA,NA,TGTGCCAGCAGCTTAGCCGCGACAGGGAACACCGGGGAGCTGTTTTTT,CASSLAATGNTGELFF
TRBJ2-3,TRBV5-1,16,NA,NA,TGCGCCAGCAGCTTGCTGACGGGAGCTAACACAGATACGCAGTATTTT,CASSLLTGANTDTQYF
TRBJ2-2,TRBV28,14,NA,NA,TGTGCCAGCAGCCAACAGGCGAACACCGGGGAGCTGTTTTTT,CASSQQANTGELFF
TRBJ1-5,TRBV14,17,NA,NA,TGTGCCAGCAGCCAAGATCAGATGAGGGAGAGCAATCAGCCCCAGCATTTT,CASSQDQMRESNQPQHF
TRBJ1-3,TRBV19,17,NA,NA,TGTGCCAGTAGTATTAGGACAGCACCGGACTCTGGAAACACCATATATTTT,CASSIRTAPDSGNTIYF
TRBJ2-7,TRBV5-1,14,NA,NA,TGCGCCAGCAGCTTGGAACGGACTCGCTACGAGCAGTACTTC,CASSLERTRYEQYF
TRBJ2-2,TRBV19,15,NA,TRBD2,TGTGCCACTAAGACAGCGGGAGTGGGAACCGGGGAGCTGTTTTTT,CATKTAGVGTGELFF
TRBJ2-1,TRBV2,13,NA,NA,TGTGCCAGCGTCCCCCGGGAGAAAGGGGAGCAGTTCTTC,CASVPREKGEQFF
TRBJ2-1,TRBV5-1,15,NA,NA,TGCGCCAGCAGCTTGGTCGGACAGACCTACAATGAGCAGTTCTTC,CASSLVGQTYNEQFF
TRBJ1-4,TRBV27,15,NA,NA,TGTGCCAGCAGTTTATATACAGGGATTGGCGAAAAACTGTTTTTT,CASSLYTGIGEKLFF
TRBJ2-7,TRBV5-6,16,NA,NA,TGTGCCAGCAGCGCGGTTCTGGTAGATACCCCCTACGAGCAGTACTTC,CASSAVLVDTPYEQYF
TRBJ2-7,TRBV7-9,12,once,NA,TGTGCCAGCAGCTCGGGACTCCACGAGCAGTACTTC,CASSSGLHEQYF
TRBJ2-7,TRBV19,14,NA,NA,TGTGCCAGTAGTCTCTACGGGACATACTACGAGCAGTACTTC,CASSLYGTYYEQYF
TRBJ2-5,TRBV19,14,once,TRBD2,TGTGCCAGTATGGGACTAGCGGGAATGGAGACCCAGTACTTC,CASMGLAGMETQYF
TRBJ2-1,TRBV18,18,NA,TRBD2,TGTGCCAGCTCACCACCGACTAGCGGGAGGAGCTCCTACAATGAGCAGTTCTTC,CASSPPTSGRSSYNEQFF